This TCR beta chain was sequenced for a study of control samples from healthy donors and cancer patients. Here immunoSEQ multiplex PCR was the method, and the copy in TCRdb shows in-frame clones only, minus some. Of about 150,000 clones in the sample, over 85% were seen once. The CDR3 is 15 residues long. V lost 0 bases to trimming and J lost 7 bases; unmatched junction nucleotides: 5. Germline CDR1 SQVTM, CDR2 ANQGSEA. The V call is TRBV29-1, the J call TRBJ2-1; 11 bases are a match to TRBD1. The receptor's source is a young man in good health. Sequenced: blood. CDR3 in amino acids: CSVEDSGTGGNEQFF. The DNA of the CDR3 is TGCAGCGTTGAAGACTCCGGGACAGGGGGGAATGAGCAGTTCTTC.